This TCR beta chain was recorded in a study of technical replicates of blood from several donors (dated by TCRdb to about 2017). From the cysteine up to the phenylalanine, the CDR3 has a length of 16 residues. Only the CDR3 DNA is retained, 48 bases long and in frame from the first base. Reading the germline V gene (reference sequence) gives CDR1 MNHEY and CDR2 SMNVEV. V trim: 5 bases; J trim: 5 bases; unmatched bases: 10. In the case of this clone: This clone's antigen is unknown. No much larger clone exists at a distance of one base, and base qualities are not known.

The library was obtained by the immunoSEQ multiplex PCR assay. TCRdb holds this immuneACCESS table with in-frame rearrangements only. Some clones are missing; in checked studies, unresolved V genes explain under half, and the rest has no known cause. For this sample the table gives some 79,000 clones, of which 91% were detected only once. The top ten clonotypes cover over 0.35% of the sample. The sample was T cells isolated from PBMCs. The rearranged segments are TRBV27 and TRBJ2-1; TRBD2 lines up with 9 middle nucleotides. This receptor was obtained from a human donor in good health. Some clones in this sample may be carry-over from other donors' samples. The DNA sequence reads TGTGCCAGCAGTCCGCTGAGCGGGAGGACCCACAATGAGCAGTTCTTC. It translates as CASSPLSGRTHNEQFF.